This TCR beta chain emerged from a study of vaccination effects on CD4 cells after COVID-19. General study results and limits: Few convalescent patients were studied, and early post-infection samples were lacking. Cross-reactivity toward common cold coronaviruses was confined to only 1 of 255 vaccine-induced clones in healthy vaccinees.

Method: immunoSEQ multiplex PCR; TCRdb's copy keeps in-frame clones and lacks some. The sample comprises 50,000 to 75,000 clones, roughly 79% of which are singletons, and 2.5% rests with the top ten. Between the trimmed V and J ends, which lost 4 bases and 3 bases, there was a span of 10 bases. Germline V gives CDR1 WNHNN, CDR2 SYGVQD (reference sequence). The CDR3 is 14 residues long. A remark on this clone: The antigen is not known.

In the ViraFEST assay, antigen-specific CD4+ clonotypes were identified by expansion after peptide-pool stimulation. The authors isolated CD4+ T cells after about 10 days of culture. Recipients of the vaccine had no prior SARS-CoV-2 infection and negative nucleocapsid antibodies. PBMC were cultured at about 2 million per well with 10 IU/ml IL-2 and around 9.4 ug/ml peptides. The receptor's source is a human donor who received a COVID-19 vaccine. This chain joins TRBV10-1 and TRBJ2-1; D might be TRBD1 (5 bases). Here the sequenced sample was CD4+ T cells from PBMCs cultured with HCoV-229E spike peptides, taken before COVID-19 vaccination. CDR3 in amino acids: CASSVGVSYNEQFF. The CDR3, as DNA: TGCGCCAGCAGTGTAGGGGTCAGCTACAATGAGCAGTTCTTC.